This T cell receptor beta chain originates from a study of prognosis after radiotherapy for stage I lung cancer. Study at large: Every patient with non-small cell lung cancer was judged medically inoperable. Enrolled patients (over 12 men, roughly six women) had a median age of about 74 years and an age range of about 53 to 90 years. The study's findings and limits: Unique TCR clones declined after stereotactic body radiation therapy, from a median about 10,000 to 6,900.

Genomic DNA was subjected to two-round multiplex PCR for amplification of TCR beta CDR3. Primers specific to each TRBV and TRBJ gene were used in first-round PCR. TCRdb ran MiXCR on the multiplex PCR reads and lists one entry per CDR3 protein. The repertoire has fewer than 40,000 distinct CDR3 sequences, approximately 29% of them found once; the top ten carry 25% to 30%. This clonotype was counted ten times or more. Its antigen is not known. Germline CDR1 is SEHNR and CDR2 is FQNEAQ (reference sequence). Losses at the gene ends were 5 bases for V and 2 bases for J; bases not matched to a gene: 6. The CDR3 has 15 residues.

The gene calls are TRBV7-9 and TRBJ2-5, with 9 bases fitting TRBD1. The source is a donor of 50 years or more with non-small cell lung cancer. The sequencing here drew on PBMCs, taken before or after stereotactic body radiation therapy (not recorded which). Here the CDR3 reads CASSPRDRDQETQYF. The DNA of the CDR3 is TGTGCCAGCAGCCCCCGGGACAGGGATCAAGAGACCCAGTACTTC.